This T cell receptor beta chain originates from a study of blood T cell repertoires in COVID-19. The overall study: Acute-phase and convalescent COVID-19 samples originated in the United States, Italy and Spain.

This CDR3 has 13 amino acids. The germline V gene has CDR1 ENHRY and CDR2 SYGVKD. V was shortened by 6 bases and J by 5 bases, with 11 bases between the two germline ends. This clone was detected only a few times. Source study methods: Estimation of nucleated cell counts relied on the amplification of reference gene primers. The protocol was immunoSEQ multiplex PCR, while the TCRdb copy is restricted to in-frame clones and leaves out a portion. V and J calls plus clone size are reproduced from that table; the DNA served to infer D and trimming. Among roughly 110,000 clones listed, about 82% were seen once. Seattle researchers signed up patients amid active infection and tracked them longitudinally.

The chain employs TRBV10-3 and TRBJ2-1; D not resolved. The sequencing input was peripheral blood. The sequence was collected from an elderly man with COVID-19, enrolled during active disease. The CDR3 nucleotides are TGTGCCATCAGGCCTCCCGCGAACAATGAGCAGTTCTTC. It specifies CAIRPPANNEQFF.